Below are 24 T cell receptor beta chains sequenced from a single sample in a study of blood T cell repertoires in COVID-19. The method was immunoSEQ multiplex PCR; TCRdb's version includes in-frame clones alone and lacks a portion of them. The sample lists about 150,000 clones; approximately 80% were seen once. Input material: peripheral blood. The source of these receptors is a man aged 55 to 70 with active or convalescent COVID-19.

The rearrangement links TRBV7-8 to TRBJ1-3; 7 nucleotides agree with TRBD1. The ends lost 4 bases at V and 0 bases at J; junction bases unmatched: 3. This CDR3 comprises 15 residues. Germline lookup yields CDR1 SGHVS and CDR2 FQNEAQ. CDR3 region: CASSSWTGSGNTIYF. The CDR3 bases are TGTGCCAGCAGCTCCTGGACAGGCTCTGGAAACACCATATATTTT.

The CDR3 region has the DNA TGTGCCAGCAGTTTGGGACAGGGATTTATTTACACTGAAGCTTTCTTT. Encoded protein: CASSLGQGFIYTEAFF. The V and J genes are TRBV6-5 and TRBJ1-1; TRBD1 matches at 9 bases. V trimming: 4 bases; J trimming: 3 bases; junction bases outside the gene matches: 9. The CDR3 is made up of 16 amino acids. Germline lookup yields CDR1 MNHEY and CDR2 SVGAGI.

The chain links TRBV6-5 to TRBJ1-2; no firm D call. This CDR3 spans 13 amino acids. Germline V gene data show CDR1 as MNHEY and CDR2 as SVGAGI. V lost 8 bases and J 1 base, leaving 11 bases between the germline ends. As DNA, the CDR3 is TGTGCCAGCCGGGTCAGCCGTAACTATGGCTACACCTTC. Encoded protein: CASRVSRNYGYTF.

The genes are TRBV11-2 and TRBJ2-7, with D maybe TRBD1 (7 bases). Trimming stripped 3 bases from V and 3 bases from J, with 15 bases between. The CDR3 extends over 15 amino acids. Germline values: CDR1 SGHAT, CDR2 FQNNGV. This CDR3 reads CASSFGAGGLYEQYF. Here the CDR3 DNA reads TGTGCCAGCAGCTTTGGGGCAGGGGGGCTCTACGAGCAGTACTTC.

The chain carries TRBV5-5 and TRBJ2-1, with no clear D. Germline V CDR1 and CDR2: SGHKS, YYEKEE (reference sequence). Trimming stripped 4 bases from V and 0 bases from J, with 11 bases between. CDR3 size: 15 residues. The DNA of the CDR3 is TGTGCCAGCAGCCCTATAGCCGTCTCCTACAATGAGCAGTTCTTC. It codes for CASSPIAVSYNEQFF.

CDR3 sequence reads: CASSPSWAGGAGEQYF. The CDR3 coding sequence is TGTGCCAGCAGCCCTTCCTGGGCAGGGGGCGCGGGGGAGCAGTACTTC. This rearrangement joins TRBV27 to TRBJ2-7; 8 bases fit TRBD1. The ends lost 6 bases at V and 7 bases at J; junction bases unmatched: 17. The germline V gene encodes CDR1 MNHEY and CDR2 SMNVEV (reference sequence). This CDR3 has 16 amino acids.

The gene calls are TRBV7-7 and TRBJ2-2, with TRBD1 identical over 10 bases. The ends lost 5 bases at V and 7 bases at J; junction bases unmatched: 7. The CDR3 is made up of 15 amino acids. CDR1 and CDR2 from the germline V gene are SSHAT and FNYEAQ (reference sequence). CDR3 coding DNA: TGTGCCAGCAGCCCCCGGACAGGGGGAGGCGGGGAGCTGTTTTTT. It yields the protein CASSPRTGGGGELFF.

This chain's CDR3 is CASSSSGASSYEQYF. In DNA form, the CDR3 reads TGTGCCAGCAGCTCTAGCGGGGCAAGCTCCTACGAGCAGTACTTC. This chain uses TRBV7-2 with TRBJ2-7, with TRBD2 matching 9 bases. Germline V gene data show CDR1 as SGHTA and CDR2 as FQGNSA. J was trimmed by 0 bases and V by 4 bases; bases with no gene match: 4. This CDR3 spans 15 amino acids.

The V gene is TRBV27, the J gene TRBJ1-2; 7 nucleotides align to TRBD1. Germline V gives CDR1 MNHEY, CDR2 SMNVEV (reference sequence). This CDR3 contains 12 residues. V lost 8 bases, J lost 7 bases, and 7 bases stayed unmatched. The CDR3 coding sequence is TGTGCCAGCCAGAGACAGGGAGGTGGCTACACCTTC. Translating it yields CASQRQGGGYTF.

CDR3 amino acids: CAIRSPVGGYTF. The DNA of the CDR3 is TGTGCCATCAGGTCCCCGGTCGGTGGCTACACCTTC. The chain has TRBV10-3 and TRBJ1-2; no definite D call. This CDR3 spans 12 amino acids. Germline assignment: CDR1 ENHRY and CDR2 SYGVKD. The V gene lost 6 bases and the J gene lost 7 bases, with 12 bases spanning the gap.

The chain links TRBV6-6 to TRBJ1-5, with TRBD1 matching 7 bases. V gave up 5 bases and J gave up 4 bases; unmatched junction bases: 2. Germline CDR1 reads MNHNY; CDR2 reads SVGAGI (reference sequence). The CDR3 sequence is 13 residues long. CDR3 sequence reads: CASSLQGNQPQHF. The CDR3 DNA reads TGTGCCAGCAGTCTACAGGGGAATCAGCCCCAGCATTTT.

The V and J genes are TRBV7-9 and TRBJ2-7, with TRBD2 as a possible D gene (7 bases). Trimming took off 5 bases at V and 0 bases at J, with 17 bases between the two ends. CDR1 SEHNR and CDR2 FQNEAQ come from the germline V gene (reference sequence). The CDR3 runs 16 residues. The DNA for the CDR3 is TGTGCCAGCAGCGCGAACAGCGGGACACGCTCCTACGAGCAGTACTTC. Amino acids: CASSANSGTRSYEQYF.

This clone was seen a few times. The genes are TRBV29-1 and TRBJ2-7; 8 nucleotides align to TRBD1. Looked up from germline, CDR1 is SQVTM and CDR2 is ANQGSEA. Trimming cost V 5 bases and J 7 bases; bases outside gene matches: 7. The CDR3 has 12 amino acids. CDR3 residues: CSVRTGGREQYF. DNA of the CDR3: TGCAGCGTTCGCACAGGGGGGAGAGAGCAGTACTTC.

This sequence joins TRBV4-3 and TRBJ2-1; 8 bases align to TRBD2. CDR3 length: 13 amino acids. V lost 4 bases and J lost 12; bases outside the gene matches: 8. CDR1 and CDR2 (germline): LGHNA, YSLEER. DNA for the CDR3: TGCGCCAGCAGCCTTGGACTAGCCTCGGGGCAGTTCTTC. Protein sequence: CASSLGLASGQFF.

This sequence joins TRBV5-1 and TRBJ2-7; TRBD1 matches at 7 bases. This CDR3 comprises 14 residues. The germline gives CDR1 SGHRS, CDR2 YFSETQ. J was trimmed by 6 bases and V by 4 bases; bases with no gene match: 10. CDR3 in amino acids: CASSVGGANSEQYF. The CDR3, as DNA: TGCGCCAGCAGCGTAGGGGGCGCGAATTCCGAGCAGTACTTC.

The gene calls are TRBV4-3 and TRBJ2-5, with 7 bases lining up with TRBD2. V lost 1 base, J lost 5 bases, and 7 bases stayed unmatched. The V gene's germline CDR1 is LGHNA and CDR2 YSLEER. The CDR3 has 15 residues. In nucleotides, the CDR3 is TGCGCCAGCAGCCAAGTCAAGGGAGGGTATGAGACCCAGTACTTC. It codes for CASSQVKGGYETQYF.

The chain carries TRBV9 and TRBJ2-7; D is perhaps TRBD1 (5 bases). The CDR3 contains 16 residues. CDR1 is SGDLS, CDR2 YYNGEE, per germline. The V end was cut by 0 bases, the J end by 3 bases, with 16 bases between. Here the CDR3 DNA reads TGTGCCAGCAGCGTAGGCGGCAGGGAATCCTACTACGAGCAGTACTTC. Translation gives CASSVGGRESYYEQYF.

The chain employs TRBV27 and TRBJ2-3; perhaps TRBD1 as D (6 bases). Trimming left V 5 bases short and J 2 bases short, with 14 bases between. The germline gives CDR1 MNHEY, CDR2 SMNVEV (reference sequence). The CDR3 loop spans 15 amino acids. The CDR3 nucleotides are TGTGCCAGCAGTCCAGGGGCCGGAGCCACAGATACGCAGTATTTT. It yields the protein CASSPGAGATDTQYF.

The chain couples TRBV28 to TRBJ1-2, with TRBD1 matching over 11 bases. The V segment lost 1 base and the J segment 3 bases; nucleotides outside the gene matches: 7. The CDR3 extends over 17 amino acids. Per germline, CDR1 MDHEN and CDR2 SYDVKM. The CDR3 DNA sequence: TGTGCCAGCAGTTTATCGACTGGGACAGGGGGGGACTATGGCTACACCTTC. Translated: CASSLSTGTGGDYGYTF.

This clone appeared once. The genes are TRBV6-1 and TRBJ1-1; D call uncertain. The ends were cut back, 3 bases at V and 6 bases at J, with 8 bases in the middle. This CDR3 is built from 12 residues. Germline loops: CDR1 MNHNS, CDR2 SASEGT. CDR3 amino acids: CASSEGYPEAFF. CDR3 nucleotide sequence: TGTGCCAGCAGTGAGGGCTACCCTGAAGCTTTCTTT.

The genes are TRBV12-3 or TRBV12-4 and TRBJ1-1; TRBD1 matches at 8 bases. V dropped 6 bases and J dropped 10; count of bases not matched to a gene: 10. This CDR3 region has 13 residues. The CDR3 sequence: CASRPGTGRAAFF. The CDR3, as DNA: TGTGCCAGCAGACCCGGGACAGGCAGAGCAGCTTTCTTT.

This clone was observed many times. The CDR3 nucleotides are TGTGCCAGCAGCCAAGAGCTGCGGGAGAGGGGGTCGGATACGCAGTATTTT. Translating it yields CASSQELRERGSDTQYF. The chain has TRBV4-2 and TRBJ2-3; D possibly corresponds to TRBD2 (7 bases). Between the trimmed V and J ends, which lost 0 bases and 6 bases, there was a span of 19 bases. CDR1 LGHNA and CDR2 YNFKEQ come from the germline V gene. This CDR3 contains 17 residues.

This chain links TRBV5-1 with TRBJ2-7; 8 bases align to TRBD2. Unmatched junction bases numbered 5, after V lost 0 bases and J lost 6 bases. The V gene's germline CDR1 is SGHRS and CDR2 YFSETQ. The CDR3 has 14 residues. This CDR3 reads CASSLVGRAPEQYF. As DNA, the CDR3 is TGCGCCAGCAGCTTGGTCGGGAGGGCCCCCGAGCAGTACTTC.

The chain combines TRBV7-3 with TRBJ2-5; 9 bases are shared with TRBD2. The CDR3 covers 15 residues. The germline V gene encodes CDR1 SGHTA and CDR2 FQGTGA. J lost 4 bases, V lost 5 bases, and 8 bases had no gene match. CDR3 in amino acids: CASSQLSGSGETQYF. The CDR3 coding sequence is TGTGCCAGCAGCCAACTTAGCGGGAGCGGAGAGACCCAGTACTTC.